This record looks at one T cell receptor (beta chain) sequence and its context. The antigen is undetermined. The CDR3 loop spans 18 amino acids. CDR1 is SGHTS and CDR2 is YDEGEE in the germline V gene. Losses at the gene ends were 8 bases for V and 2 bases for J; bases not matched to a gene: 17. The source of the sample is a study of OX40 agonist ivuxolimab in advanced cancers. Study overall: Patients were infused with ivuxolimab every 2 weeks at 0.01 to 10 mg/kg. Three individuals attained partial responses, comprising one hepatocellular carcinoma case and two cutaneous melanoma cases. The dose-escalation group included hepatocellular carcinoma, melanoma, renal cell carcinoma and head and neck cancer.

The data were produced by immunoSEQ multiplex PCR, yet TCRdb's version contains in-frame clones alone and is incomplete. This table has more than 65,000 clones, around 85% appearing once. Findings and caveats of the study: On average, a greater number of expanded clones characterised CD8+ T cells relative to CD4+.

V usage is TRBV5-8 and J usage is TRBJ1-5; TRBD1 aligns across 9 bases. The specimen comprised CD4+ or CD8+ T cells sorted from blood, sampled in a trial of the OX40 agonist ivuxolimab. This receptor was identified in an adult with an advanced solid tumor such as melanoma, head and neck, liver or kidney cancer. The CDR3 here is CASSTGTGTVYRNQPQHF. The CDR3 DNA reads as TGTGCCAGTTCCACCGGGACAGGGACCGTTTATCGCAATCAGCCCCAGCATTTT.